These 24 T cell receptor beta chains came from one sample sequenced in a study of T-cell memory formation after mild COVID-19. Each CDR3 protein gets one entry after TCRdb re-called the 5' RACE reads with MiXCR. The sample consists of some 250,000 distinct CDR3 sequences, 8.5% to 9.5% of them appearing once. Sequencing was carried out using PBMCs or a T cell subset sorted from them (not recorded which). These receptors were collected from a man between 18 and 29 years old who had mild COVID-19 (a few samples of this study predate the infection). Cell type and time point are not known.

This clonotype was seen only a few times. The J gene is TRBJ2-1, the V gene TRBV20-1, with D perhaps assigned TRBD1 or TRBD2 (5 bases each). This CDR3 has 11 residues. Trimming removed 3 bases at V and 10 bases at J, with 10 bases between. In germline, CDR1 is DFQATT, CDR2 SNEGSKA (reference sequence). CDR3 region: CSASPWGEQFF. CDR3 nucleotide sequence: TGCAGTGCTAGCCCGTGGGGGGAGCAGTTCTTC.

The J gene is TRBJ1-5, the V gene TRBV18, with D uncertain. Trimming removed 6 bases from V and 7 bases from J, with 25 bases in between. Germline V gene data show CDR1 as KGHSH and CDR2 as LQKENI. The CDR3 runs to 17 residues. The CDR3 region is CASSPDTRRWGKQPQHF. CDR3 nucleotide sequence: TGTGCCAGCTCCCCTGATACGCGGAGGTGGGGAAAACAGCCCCAGCATTTT.

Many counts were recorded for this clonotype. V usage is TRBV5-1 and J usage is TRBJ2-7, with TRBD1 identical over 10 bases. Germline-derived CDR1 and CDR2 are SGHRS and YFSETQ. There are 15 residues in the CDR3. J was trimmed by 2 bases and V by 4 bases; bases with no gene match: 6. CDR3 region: CASSLWDRGTYEQYF. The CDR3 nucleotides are TGCGCCAGCAGCCTATGGGACAGGGGAACCTACGAGCAGTACTTC.

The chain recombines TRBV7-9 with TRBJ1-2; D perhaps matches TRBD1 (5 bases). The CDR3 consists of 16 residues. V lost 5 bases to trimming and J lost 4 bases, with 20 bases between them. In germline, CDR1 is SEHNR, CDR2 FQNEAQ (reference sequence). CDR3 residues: CASSPKGRDLGYGYTF. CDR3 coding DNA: TGTGCCAGCAGCCCAAAAGGCCGGGACCTAGGCTATGGCTACACCTTC.

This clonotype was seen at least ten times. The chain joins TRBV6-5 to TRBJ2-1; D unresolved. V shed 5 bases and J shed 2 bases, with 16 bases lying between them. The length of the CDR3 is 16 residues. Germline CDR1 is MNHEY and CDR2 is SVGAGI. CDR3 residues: CASSGREQLAYNEQFF. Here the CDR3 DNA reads TGTGCCAGCAGTGGCCGTGAGCAGCTAGCCTACAATGAGCAGTTCTTC.

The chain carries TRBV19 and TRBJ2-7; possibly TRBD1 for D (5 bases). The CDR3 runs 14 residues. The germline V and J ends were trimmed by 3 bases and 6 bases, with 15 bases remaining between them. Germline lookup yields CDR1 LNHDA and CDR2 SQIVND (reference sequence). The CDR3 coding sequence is TGTGCCAGTAGTATGCGGACATTTTCCAGCGAGCAGTACTTC. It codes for CASSMRTFSSEQYF. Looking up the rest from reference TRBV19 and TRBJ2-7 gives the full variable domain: DGGITQSPKYLFRKEGQNVTLSCEQNLNHDAMYWYRQDPGQGLRLIYYSQIVNDFQKGDIAEGYSVSREKKESFPLTVTSAQKNPTAFYLCASSMRTFSSEQYFGPGTRLTVT.

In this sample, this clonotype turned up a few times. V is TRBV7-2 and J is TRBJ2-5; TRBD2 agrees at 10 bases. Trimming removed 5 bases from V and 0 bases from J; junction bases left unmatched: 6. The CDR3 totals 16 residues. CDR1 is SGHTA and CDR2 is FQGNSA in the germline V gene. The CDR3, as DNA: TGTGCCAGCAGCGCACTAGCGGGGAGTTACCAAGAGACCCAGTACTTC. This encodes CASSALAGSYQETQYF.

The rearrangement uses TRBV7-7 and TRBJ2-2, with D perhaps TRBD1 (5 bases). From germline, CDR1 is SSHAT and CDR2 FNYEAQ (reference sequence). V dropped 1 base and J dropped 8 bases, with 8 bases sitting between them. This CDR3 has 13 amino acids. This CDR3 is CASSLEAGGELFF. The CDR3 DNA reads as TGTGCCAGCAGCTTAGAGGCAGGGGGGGAGCTGTTTTTT.

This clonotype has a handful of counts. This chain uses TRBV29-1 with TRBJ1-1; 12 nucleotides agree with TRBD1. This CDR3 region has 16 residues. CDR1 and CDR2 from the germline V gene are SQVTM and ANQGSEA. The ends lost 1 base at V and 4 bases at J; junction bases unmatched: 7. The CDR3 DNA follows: TGCAGCGTTGAAGGGGGACAGGGGGCCCTGAGCACTGAAGCTTTCTTT. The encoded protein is CSVEGGQGALSTEAFF.

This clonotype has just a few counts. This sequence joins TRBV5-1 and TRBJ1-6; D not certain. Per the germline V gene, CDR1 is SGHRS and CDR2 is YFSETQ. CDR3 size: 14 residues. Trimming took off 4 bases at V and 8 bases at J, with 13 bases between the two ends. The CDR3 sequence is CASSEDQTHSPLHF. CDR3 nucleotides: TGCGCCAGCAGCGAAGACCAAACACATTCACCCCTCCACTTT.

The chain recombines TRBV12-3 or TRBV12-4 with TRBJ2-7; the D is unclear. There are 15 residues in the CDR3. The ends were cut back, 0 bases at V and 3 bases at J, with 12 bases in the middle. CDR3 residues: CASSLALGWNYEQYF. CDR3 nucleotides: TGTGCCAGCAGTTTAGCGCTGGGGTGGAACTACGAGCAGTACTTC.

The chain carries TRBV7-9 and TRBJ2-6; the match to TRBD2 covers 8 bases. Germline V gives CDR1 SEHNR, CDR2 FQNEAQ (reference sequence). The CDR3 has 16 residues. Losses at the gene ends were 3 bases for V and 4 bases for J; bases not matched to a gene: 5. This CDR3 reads CASSFPGGRGANVLTF. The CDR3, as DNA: TGTGCCAGCAGCTTCCCGGGGGGGAGAGGGGCCAACGTCCTGACTTTC.

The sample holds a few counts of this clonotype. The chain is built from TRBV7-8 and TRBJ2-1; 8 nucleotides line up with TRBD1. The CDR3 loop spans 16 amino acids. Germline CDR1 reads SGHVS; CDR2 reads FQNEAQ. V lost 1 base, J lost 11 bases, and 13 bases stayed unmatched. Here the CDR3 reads CASSLGQGPPAGKQFF. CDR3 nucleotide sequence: TGTGCCAGCAGCTTAGGACAGGGGCCGCCCGCGGGGAAGCAGTTCTTC.

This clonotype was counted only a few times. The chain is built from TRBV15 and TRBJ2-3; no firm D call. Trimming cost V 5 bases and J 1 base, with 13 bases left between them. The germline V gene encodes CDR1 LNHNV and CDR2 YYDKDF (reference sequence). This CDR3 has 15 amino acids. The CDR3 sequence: CATSLGQRGTDTQYF. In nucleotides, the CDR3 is TGTGCCACCAGCCTAGGGCAGCGCGGCACAGATACGCAGTATTTT. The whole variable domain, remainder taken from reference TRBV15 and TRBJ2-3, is DAMVIQNPRYQVTQFGKPVTLSCSQTLNHNVMYWYQQKSSQAPKLLFHYYDKDFNNEADTPDNFQSRRPNTSFCFLDIRSPGLGDTAMYLCATSLGQRGTDTQYFGPGTRLTVL.

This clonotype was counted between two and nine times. For the CDR3, the DNA is TGTGCCAGCAGCTTTGGACAGGGGGACTACAATGAGCAGTTCTTC. Amino acids: CASSFGQGDYNEQFF. The chain joins TRBV7-8 to TRBJ2-1, with 10 bases aligning to TRBD1. Trimming cost V 3 bases and J 3 bases; bases outside gene matches: 2. CDR1 is SGHVS, CDR2 FQNEAQ, per germline. The CDR3 covers 15 residues.

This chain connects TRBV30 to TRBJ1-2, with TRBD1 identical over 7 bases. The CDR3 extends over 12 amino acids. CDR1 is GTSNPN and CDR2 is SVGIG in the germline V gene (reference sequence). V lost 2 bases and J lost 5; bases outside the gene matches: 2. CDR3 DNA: TGTGCCTGGAGTTCACAGGGGTATGGCTACACCTTC. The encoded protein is CAWSSQGYGYTF.

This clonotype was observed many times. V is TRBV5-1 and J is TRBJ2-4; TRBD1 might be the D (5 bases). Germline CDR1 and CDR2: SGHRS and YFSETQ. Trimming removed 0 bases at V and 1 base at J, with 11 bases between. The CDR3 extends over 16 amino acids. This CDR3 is CASSLVARAAKNIQYF. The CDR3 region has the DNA TGCGCCAGCAGCTTGGTGGCCAGGGCGGCCAAAAACATTCAGTACTTC.

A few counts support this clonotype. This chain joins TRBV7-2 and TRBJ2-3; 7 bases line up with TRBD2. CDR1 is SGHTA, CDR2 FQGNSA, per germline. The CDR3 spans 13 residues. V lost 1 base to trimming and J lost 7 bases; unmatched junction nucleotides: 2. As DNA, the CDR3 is TGTGCCAGCAGCTTAGAGCGGGGAAATACGCAGTATTTT. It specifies CASSLERGNTQYF. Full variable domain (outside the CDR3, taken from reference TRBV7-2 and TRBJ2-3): GAGVSQSPSNKVTEKGKDVELRCDPISGHTALYWYRQSLGQGLEFLIYFQGNSAPDKSGLPSDRFSAERTGGSVSTLTIQRTQQEDSAVYLCASSLERGNTQYFGPGTRLTVL.

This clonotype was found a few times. CDR3 sequence: CSASRRRTGGFSPLHF. CDR3 sequence (DNA): TGCAGTGCTAGCAGACGAAGGACAGGGGGGTTCTCACCCCTCCACTTT. V and J are TRBV20-1 and TRBJ1-6, with 10 bases fitting TRBD1. From germline, CDR1 is DFQATT and CDR2 SNEGSKA (reference sequence). There are 16 residues in the CDR3. V dropped 3 bases and J dropped 10; count of bases not matched to a gene: 12.

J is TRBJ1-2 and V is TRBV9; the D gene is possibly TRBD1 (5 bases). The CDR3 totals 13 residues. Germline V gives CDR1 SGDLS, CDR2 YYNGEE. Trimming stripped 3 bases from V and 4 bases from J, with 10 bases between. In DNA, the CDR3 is TGTGCCAGCAGCGAGAGGGACGGCTATGGCTACACCTTC. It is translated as CASSERDGYGYTF.

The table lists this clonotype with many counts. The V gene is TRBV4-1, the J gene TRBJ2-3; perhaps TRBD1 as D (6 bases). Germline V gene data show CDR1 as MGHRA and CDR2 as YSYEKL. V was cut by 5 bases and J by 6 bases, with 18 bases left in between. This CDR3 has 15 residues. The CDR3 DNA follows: TGCGCCAGCAGCGAAAGGGGGTCTAGGTTGGATACGCAGTATTTT. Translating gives CASSERGSRLDTQYF.

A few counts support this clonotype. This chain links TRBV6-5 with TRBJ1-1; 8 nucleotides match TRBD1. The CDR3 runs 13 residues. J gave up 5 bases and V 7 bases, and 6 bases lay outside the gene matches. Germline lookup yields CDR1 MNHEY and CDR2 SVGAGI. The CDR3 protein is CASTAGGGTEAFF. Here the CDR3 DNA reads TGTGCCAGCACTGCAGGGGGCGGAACTGAAGCTTTCTTT.

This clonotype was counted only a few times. The CDR3 spells CASSHRSTDTQYF. CDR3 bases: TGTGCCAGCAGTCACAGGAGCACAGATACGCAGTATTTT. The chain is built from TRBV12-3 or TRBV12-4 and TRBJ2-3; TRBD1 is a possible D gene (5 bases). The CDR3 has 13 residues. Trimming removed 5 bases at V and 0 bases at J, with 6 bases between.

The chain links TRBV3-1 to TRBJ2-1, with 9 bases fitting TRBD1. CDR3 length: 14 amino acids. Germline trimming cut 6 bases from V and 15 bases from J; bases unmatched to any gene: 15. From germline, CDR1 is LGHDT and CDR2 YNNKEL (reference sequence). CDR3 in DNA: TGTGCCAGCAGTACAAACCCGGGACAGGGAATTCTGTTCTTC. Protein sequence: CASSTNPGQGILFF.